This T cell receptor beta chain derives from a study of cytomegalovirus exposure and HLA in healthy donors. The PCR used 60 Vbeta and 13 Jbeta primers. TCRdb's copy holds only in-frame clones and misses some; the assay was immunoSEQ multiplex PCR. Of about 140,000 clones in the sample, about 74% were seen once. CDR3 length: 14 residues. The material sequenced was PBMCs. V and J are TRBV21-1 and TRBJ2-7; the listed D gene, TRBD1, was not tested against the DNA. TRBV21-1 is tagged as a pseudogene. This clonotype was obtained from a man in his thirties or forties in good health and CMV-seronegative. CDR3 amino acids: CASSTRALSYEQYF. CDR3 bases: TGTGCCAGCAGCACCAGGGCACTCTCCTACGAGCAGTACTTC.